This is a list of T cell receptor beta chains from one sample in a study of blood T cell repertoires in COVID-19. The repertoire was sequenced with immunoSEQ multiplex PCR; TCRdb's copy has only in-frame clones and lacks some. The data hold fewer than 300,000 clones, with around 80% observed a single time. The sample taken for sequencing was PBMCs or T cells enriched from blood (not recorded which). The origin of the receptors is a middle-aged man who had been exposed to COVID-19. Each CDR3 is given with its conserved first and last residue. Each record gives: V gene, D gene, clone size, J gene, CDR3 protein, CDR3 DNA. The D gene is left open where the match is weak. Size values are once, few and many counts, or a class for expanded clones, and some rows have none.

TRBV7-2,NA,once,TRBJ2-5,CASSYTREETQYF,TGTGCCAGCAGCTACACTAGGGAGGAGACCCAGTACTTC
TRBV19,TRBD2,NA,TRBJ2-1,CASRISGSSYNEQFF,TGTGCCAGTAGAATAAGCGGGAGTTCCTACAATGAGCAGTTCTTC
TRBV24-1,TRBD2,NA,TRBJ2-1,CATRRGLAGNNEQFF,TGTGCCACCCGCCGGGGGCTAGCGGGAAACAATGAGCAGTTCTTC
TRBV9,TRBD1,NA,TRBJ2-5,CASSAQGVSYQETQYF,TGTGCCAGCAGCGCGCAGGGGGTTTCTTACCAAGAGACCCAGTACTTC
TRBV15,NA,NA,TRBJ1-2,CATSPPRGEGYTF,TGTGCCACCAGCCCCCCCAGGGGAGAAGGCTACACCTTC
TRBV12-3/TRBV12-4,NA,NA,TRBJ1-4,CASSWGQVMGGDF,TGTGCCAGCAGCTGGGGTCAGGTTATGGGAGGGGATTTT
TRBV2,NA,NA,TRBJ1-6,CASADMFGASPLHF,TGTGCCAGCGCCGACATGTTTGGGGCTTCACCCCTCCACTTT
TRBV27,TRBD2,once,TRBJ2-1,CASSPRGGSSYNEQFF,TGTGCCAGCAGTCCTCGCGGGGGGTCCTCCTACAATGAGCAGTTCTTC
TRBV4-1,NA,NA,TRBJ2-3,CASSQADTQYF,TGCGCCAGCAGCCAAGCGGATACGCAGTATTTT
TRBV4-2,NA,few,TRBJ2-7,CASSQESIYEQYF,TGTGCCAGCAGCCAAGAGTCCATCTACGAGCAGTACTTC
TRBV4-1,NA,NA,TRBJ2-3,CASSLRDTDTQYF,TGCGCCAGCAGCCTCCGGGACACAGATACGCAGTATTTT
TRBV11-2,NA,NA,TRBJ2-1,CASSLAGSSYNEQFF,TGTGCCAGCAGCTTAGCGGGATCCTCCTACAATGAGCAGTTCTTC
TRBV5-5,NA,NA,TRBJ1-4,CASSWSPEGEKLFF,TGTGCCAGCAGCTGGTCTCCAGAGGGTGAAAAACTGTTTTTT
TRBV5-1,NA,NA,TRBJ1-2,CASSLQASNYGYTF,TGCGCCAGCAGCTTACAGGCATCTAACTATGGCTACACCTTC
TRBV6-5,TRBD2,NA,TRBJ2-7,CASSPGGGSSYEQYF,TGTGCCAGCAGTCCGGGAGGGGGGAGCTCCTACGAGCAGTACTTC
TRBV6-4,NA,NA,TRBJ2-7,CASSESSEDEQYF,TGTGCCAGCAGTGAGAGTAGCGAGGACGAGCAGTACTTC
TRBV7-3,NA,NA,TRBJ2-7,CASSLGLPGYYEQYF,TGTGCCAGCAGCTTAGGACTTCCTGGTTACTACGAGCAGTACTTC
TRBV2,NA,few,TRBJ2-3,CASAQYPSFVF,TGTGCCAGCGCCCAGTACCCTAGCTTTGTTTTT
TRBV30,TRBD2,NA,TRBJ2-1,CAWRKGLAGGLLRNEQFF,TGTGCCTGGAGGAAGGGACTAGCGGGAGGTTTGTTGAGGAATGAGCAGTTCTTC
TRBV7-2,NA,NA,TRBJ2-5,CASSLNPPKPRREETQYF,TGTGCCAGCAGCTTAAACCCCCCGAAACCAAGGAGGGAGGAGACCCAGTACTTC
TRBV2,NA,NA,TRBJ2-2,CASSPSGELFF,TGTGCCAGCAGTCCCTCCGGGGAGCTGTTTTTT
TRBV24-1,NA,NA,TRBJ2-3,CATSETASTDTQYF,TGTGCCACCAGTGAGACAGCGAGCACAGATACGCAGTATTTT
TRBV5-5,NA,NA,TRBJ2-3,CASSGTWGETYTDTQYF,TGTGCCAGCAGCGGGACTTGGGGTGAAACCTATACAGATACGCAGTATTTT
TRBV5-6,TRBD2,NA,TRBJ2-1,CASSLTSGSYNEQFF,TGTGCCAGCAGCCTCACTAGCGGTAGTTACAATGAGCAGTTCTTC
TRBV7-9,NA,NA,TRBJ2-7,CASSLAAASYEQYF,TGTGCCAGCAGCTTGGCAGCGGCTTCCTACGAGCAGTACTTC
TRBV18,TRBD1,NA,TRBJ2-2,CASSPRQGNTGELFF,TGTGCCAGCTCGCCGAGACAGGGGAACACCGGGGAGCTGTTTTTT
TRBV27,NA,NA,TRBJ2-1,CASSQQGSNEQFF,TGTGCCAGCAGCCAACAGGGATCCAATGAGCAGTTCTTC
TRBV24-1,TRBD2,few,TRBJ2-3,CATSDESLTSGVGLGTQYF,TGTGCCACCAGTGATGAATCCCTGACTAGCGGGGTGGGGCTTGGTACGCAGTATTTT
TRBV9,TRBD1,NA,TRBJ2-3,CASSLGTVTSTDTQYF,TGTGCCAGCAGCCTGGGGACAGTCACTAGCACAGATACGCAGTATTTT
TRBV11-3,TRBD2,NA,TRBJ2-7,CASSLVPPGLPYEQYF,TGTGCCAGCAGCTTAGTCCCGCCGGGACTACCTTACGAGCAGTACTTC
TRBV6-5,NA,NA,TRBJ1-2,CASSRDKTNYGYTF,TGTGCCAGCAGTAGGGACAAGACTAATTATGGCTACACCTTC
TRBV19,NA,NA,TRBJ2-1,CASSMGGRREQFF,TGTGCCAGTAGTATGGGCGGGCGGCGTGAGCAGTTCTTC
TRBV7-9,NA,NA,TRBJ2-3,CASRHRRGFTDTQYF,TGTGCCAGCAGGCACCGTAGGGGCTTCACAGATACGCAGTATTTT
TRBV10-3,TRBD1,NA,TRBJ2-6,CAIRSGTGEPGANVLTF,TGTGCCATCAGAAGCGGGACAGGGGAACCTGGGGCCAACGTCCTGACTTTC
TRBV6-5,NA,NA,TRBJ1-6,CASSYASGGPLHF,TGTGCCAGCAGTTATGCCTCGGGTGGACCCCTCCACTTT
TRBV12-5,TRBD1,NA,TRBJ1-2,CASGLKGAIGYTF,TGTGCTAGTGGTTTAAAGGGGGCGATTGGCTACACCTTC
TRBV7-8,TRBD2,few,TRBJ2-1,CASSKSLVGGPSFEQFF,TGTGCCAGCAGCAAATCGCTAGTGGGAGGGCCCTCCTTCGAGCAGTTCTTC
TRBV7-8,NA,NA,TRBJ2-7,CASSGKGLRYEQYF,TGTGCCAGCAGCGGCAAAGGACTGCGATACGAGCAGTACTTC
TRBV3-1/TRBV3-2,NA,NA,TRBJ1-1,CASSHSGGSLMNTEAFF,TGTGCCAGCAGCCATTCGGGGGGCTCTTTGATGAACACTGAAGCTTTCTTT
TRBV6-2/TRBV6-3,NA,once,TRBJ2-7,CASSPEAPLTTQYF,TGTGCCAGCAGTCCCGAAGCCCCCCTTACTACCCAGTACTTC
TRBV3-1/TRBV3-2,NA,NA,TRBJ2-5,CASSSQSEQGNF,TGTGCCAGCAGCTCCCAAAGCGAGCAGGGGAACTTC
TRBV10-2,TRBD2,NA,TRBJ2-7,CASLAGDLAYEQYF,TGCGCCAGTCTAGCGGGAGACCTAGCATACGAGCAGTACTTC
TRBV19,NA,NA,TRBJ1-2,CASSINRVYLDGYTF,TGTGCCAGTAGTATAAACCGGGTTTATTTAGATGGCTACACCTTC
TRBV3-1/TRBV3-2,NA,NA,TRBJ2-7,CASSQAWQGATYEQYF,TGTGCCAGCAGCCAAGCGTGGCAGGGTGCGACCTACGAGCAGTACTTC
TRBV27,NA,NA,TRBJ1-4,CASSFSGRGFEKLFF,TGTGCCAGCAGTTTCTCGGGCAGGGGATTCGAAAAACTGTTTTTT
TRBV7-3,TRBD2,NA,TRBJ2-1,CASRLAGGPYNEQFF,TGTGCCAGCAGGTTAGCGGGAGGCCCCTACAATGAGCAGTTCTTC